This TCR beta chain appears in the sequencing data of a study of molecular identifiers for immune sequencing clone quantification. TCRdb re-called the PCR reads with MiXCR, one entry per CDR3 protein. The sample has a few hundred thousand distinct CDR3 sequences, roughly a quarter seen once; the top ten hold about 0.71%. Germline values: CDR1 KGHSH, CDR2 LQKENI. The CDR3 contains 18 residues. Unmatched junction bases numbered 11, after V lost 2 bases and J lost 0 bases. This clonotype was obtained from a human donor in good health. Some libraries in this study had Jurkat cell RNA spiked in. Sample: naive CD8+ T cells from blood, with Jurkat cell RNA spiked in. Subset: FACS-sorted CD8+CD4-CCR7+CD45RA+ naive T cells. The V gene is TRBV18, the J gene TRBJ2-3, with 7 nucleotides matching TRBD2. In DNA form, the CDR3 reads TGTGCCAGCTCACCAGGGGCGGGAGTTCCCTCTAGCACAGATACGCAGTATTTT. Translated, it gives CASSPGAGVPSSTDTQYF.